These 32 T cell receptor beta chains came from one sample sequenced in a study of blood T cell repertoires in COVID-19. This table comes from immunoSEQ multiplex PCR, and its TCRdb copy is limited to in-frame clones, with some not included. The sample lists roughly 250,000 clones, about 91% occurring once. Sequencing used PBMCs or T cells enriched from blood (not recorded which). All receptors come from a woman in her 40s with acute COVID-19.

In DNA, the CDR3 is TGCGCCAGCAGCTCTAGCGGGGTCACAGATACGCAGTATTTT. Its protein is CASSSSGVTDTQYF. The chain carries TRBV5-1 and TRBJ2-3, with TRBD2 matching over 9 bases. CDR1 and CDR2 from the germline V gene are SGHRS and YFSETQ. Unmatched junction bases numbered 1, after V lost 3 bases and J lost 2 bases. This CDR3 has 14 amino acids.

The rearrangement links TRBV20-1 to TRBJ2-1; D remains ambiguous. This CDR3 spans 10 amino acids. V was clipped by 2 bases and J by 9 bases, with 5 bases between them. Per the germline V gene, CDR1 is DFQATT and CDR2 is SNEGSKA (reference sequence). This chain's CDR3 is CSARLREQFF. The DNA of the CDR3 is TGCAGTGCTAGACTACGTGAGCAGTTCTTC.

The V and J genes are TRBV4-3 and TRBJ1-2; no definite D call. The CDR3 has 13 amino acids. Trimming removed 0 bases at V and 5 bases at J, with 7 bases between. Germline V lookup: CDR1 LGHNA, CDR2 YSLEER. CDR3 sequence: CASSQDLRYGYTF. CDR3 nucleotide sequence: TGCGCCAGCAGCCAAGACCTCAGATATGGCTACACCTTC.

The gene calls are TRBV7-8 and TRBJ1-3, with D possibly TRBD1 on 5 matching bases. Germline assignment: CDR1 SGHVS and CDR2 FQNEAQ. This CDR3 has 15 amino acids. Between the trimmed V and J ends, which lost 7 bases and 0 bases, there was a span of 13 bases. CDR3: CASTPGMSSGNTIYF. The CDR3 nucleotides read TGTGCCAGCACCCCAGGGATGAGCTCTGGAAACACCATATATTTT.

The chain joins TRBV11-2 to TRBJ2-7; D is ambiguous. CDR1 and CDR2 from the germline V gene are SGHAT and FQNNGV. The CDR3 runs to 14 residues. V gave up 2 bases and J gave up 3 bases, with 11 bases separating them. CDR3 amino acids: CASSLTPRSYEQYV. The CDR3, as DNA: TGTGCCAGCAGCTTAACTCCGAGGAGCTACGAGCAGTACGTC.

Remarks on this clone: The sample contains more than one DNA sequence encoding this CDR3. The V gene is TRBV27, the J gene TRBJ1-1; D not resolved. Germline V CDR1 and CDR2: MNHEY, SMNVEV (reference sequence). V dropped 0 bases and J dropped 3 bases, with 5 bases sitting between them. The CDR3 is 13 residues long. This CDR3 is CASSLSRDTEAFF. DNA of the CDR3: TGTGCCAGCAGTTTATCGAGGGACACTGAAGCTTTCTTT.

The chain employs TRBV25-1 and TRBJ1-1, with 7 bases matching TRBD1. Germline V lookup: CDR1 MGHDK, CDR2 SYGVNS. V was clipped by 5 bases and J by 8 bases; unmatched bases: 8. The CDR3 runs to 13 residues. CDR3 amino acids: CASSSRQGGEAFF. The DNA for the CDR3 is TGTGCCAGCAGTTCTAGACAGGGCGGAGAAGCTTTCTTT.

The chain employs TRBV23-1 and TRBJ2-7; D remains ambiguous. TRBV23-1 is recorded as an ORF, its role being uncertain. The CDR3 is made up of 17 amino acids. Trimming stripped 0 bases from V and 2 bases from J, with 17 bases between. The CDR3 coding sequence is TGCGCCAGCAGTCAATCGGTCCCACCGGCGGTTACCTACGAGCAGTACGTC. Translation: CASSQSVPPAVTYEQYV.

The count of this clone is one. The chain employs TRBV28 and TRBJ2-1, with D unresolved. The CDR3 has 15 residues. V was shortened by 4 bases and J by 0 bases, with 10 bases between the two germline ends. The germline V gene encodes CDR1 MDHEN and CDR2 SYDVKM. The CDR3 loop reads CASSSHDNSYNEQFF. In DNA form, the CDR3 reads TGTGCCAGCAGTTCTCATGACAACTCCTACAATGAGCAGTTCTTC. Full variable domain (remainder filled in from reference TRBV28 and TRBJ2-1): DVKVTQSSRYLVKRTGEKVFLECVQDMDHENMFWYRQDPGLGLRLIYFSYDVKMKEKGDIPEGYSVSREKKERFSLILESASTNQTSMYLCASSSHDNSYNEQFFGPGTRLTVL.

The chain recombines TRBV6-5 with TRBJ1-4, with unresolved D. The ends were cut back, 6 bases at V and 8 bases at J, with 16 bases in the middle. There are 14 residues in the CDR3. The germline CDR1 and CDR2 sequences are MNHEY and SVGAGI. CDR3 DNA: TGTGCCAGCAGCGGGGAGGCGGGATACGAAAAACTGTTTTTT. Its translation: CASSGEAGYEKLFF.

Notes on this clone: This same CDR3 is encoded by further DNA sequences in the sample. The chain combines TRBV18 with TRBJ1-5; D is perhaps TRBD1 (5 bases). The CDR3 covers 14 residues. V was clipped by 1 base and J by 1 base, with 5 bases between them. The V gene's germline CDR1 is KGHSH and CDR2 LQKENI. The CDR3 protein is CASSPQGSNQPQHF. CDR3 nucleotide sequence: TGTGCCAGCTCACCACAGGGGAGCAATCAGCCCCAGCATTTT.

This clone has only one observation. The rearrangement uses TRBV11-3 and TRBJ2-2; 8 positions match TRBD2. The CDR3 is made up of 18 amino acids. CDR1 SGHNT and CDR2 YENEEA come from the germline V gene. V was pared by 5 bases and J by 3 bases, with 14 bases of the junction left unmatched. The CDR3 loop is CASSNPGESSGYTGELFF. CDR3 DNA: TGTGCCAGCAGCAACCCTGGAGAGTCTAGCGGGTACACCGGGGAGCTGTTTTTT.

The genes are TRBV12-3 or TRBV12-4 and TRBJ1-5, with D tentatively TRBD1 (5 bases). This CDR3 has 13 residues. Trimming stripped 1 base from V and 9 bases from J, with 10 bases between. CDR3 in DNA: TGTGCCAGCAGTTTAGGCGGGGACCGGCCCCAGCATTTT. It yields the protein CASSLGGDRPQHF.

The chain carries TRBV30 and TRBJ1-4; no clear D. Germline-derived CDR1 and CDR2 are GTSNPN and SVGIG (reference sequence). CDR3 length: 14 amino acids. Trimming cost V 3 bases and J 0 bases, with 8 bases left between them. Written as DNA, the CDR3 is TGTGCCTGGAGCTCCTTTGCAACTAATGAAAAACTGTTTTTT. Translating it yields CAWSSFATNEKLFF.

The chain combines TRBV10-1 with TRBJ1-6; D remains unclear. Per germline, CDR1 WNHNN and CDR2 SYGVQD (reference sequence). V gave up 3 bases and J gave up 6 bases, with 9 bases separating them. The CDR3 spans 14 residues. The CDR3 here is CASSDRGTNSPLHF. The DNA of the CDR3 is TGCGCCAGCAGTGATCGGGGAACTAATTCACCCCTCCACTTT.

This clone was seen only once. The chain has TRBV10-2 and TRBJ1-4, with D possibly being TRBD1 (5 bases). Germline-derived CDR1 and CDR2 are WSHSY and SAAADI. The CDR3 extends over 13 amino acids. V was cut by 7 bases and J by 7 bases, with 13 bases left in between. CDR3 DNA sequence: TGCGCCAGCAAAGGACACGTCGGTGAAAAACTGTTTTTT. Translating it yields CASKGHVGEKLFF.

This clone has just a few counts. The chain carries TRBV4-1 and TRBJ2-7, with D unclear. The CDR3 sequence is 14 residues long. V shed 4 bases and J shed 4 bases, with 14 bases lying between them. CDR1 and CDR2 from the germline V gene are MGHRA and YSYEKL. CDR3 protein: CASSPSGSRYEQYV. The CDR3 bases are TGCGCCAGCAGCCCGTCGGGTTCCCGGTACGAGCAGTACGTC.

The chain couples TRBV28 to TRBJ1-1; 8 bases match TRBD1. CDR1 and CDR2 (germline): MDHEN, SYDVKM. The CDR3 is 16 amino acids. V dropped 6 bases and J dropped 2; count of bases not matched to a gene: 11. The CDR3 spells CASRDRGSGYNTEAFF. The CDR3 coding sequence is TGTGCCAGCAGAGACAGGGGAAGCGGATATAACACTGAAGCTTTCTTT.

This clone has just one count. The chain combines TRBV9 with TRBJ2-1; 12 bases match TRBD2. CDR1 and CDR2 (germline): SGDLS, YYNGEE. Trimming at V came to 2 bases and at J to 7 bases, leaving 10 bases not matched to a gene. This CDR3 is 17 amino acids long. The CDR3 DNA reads TGTGCCAGCAGCGTTACTCTAGCGGGAGGGATCGGTAATGAGCAGTTCTTC. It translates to CASSVTLAGGIGNEQFF.

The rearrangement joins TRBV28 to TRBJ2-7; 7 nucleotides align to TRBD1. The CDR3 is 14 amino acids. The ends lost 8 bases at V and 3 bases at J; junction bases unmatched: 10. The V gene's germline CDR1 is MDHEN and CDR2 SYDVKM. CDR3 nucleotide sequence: TGTGCCAGCGTAGAAGGGGGACAGCACTACGAGCAGTACTTC. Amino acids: CASVEGGQHYEQYF.

This CDR3 reads CASSKGGRGDTF. The CDR3 region has the DNA TGTGCCAGCAGCAAAGGCGGGAGGGGTGACACCTTC. This chain links TRBV21-1 with TRBJ1-2. TRBV21-1 is a documented pseudogene. This CDR3 is 12 amino acids long.

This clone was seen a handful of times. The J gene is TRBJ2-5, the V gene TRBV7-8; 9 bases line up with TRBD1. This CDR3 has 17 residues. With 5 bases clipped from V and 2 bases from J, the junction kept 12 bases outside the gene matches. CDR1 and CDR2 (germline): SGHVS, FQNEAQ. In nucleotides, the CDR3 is TGTGCCAGCAGCAAGCGGGGACAGGGCTTAATACAAGAGACCCAGTACTTC. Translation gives CASSKRGQGLIQETQYF.

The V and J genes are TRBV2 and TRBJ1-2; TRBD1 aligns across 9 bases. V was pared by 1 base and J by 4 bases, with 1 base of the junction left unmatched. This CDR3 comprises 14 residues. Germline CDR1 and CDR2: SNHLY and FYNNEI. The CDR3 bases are TGTGCCAGCAGTGAAGGGGACAGGGCCTATGGCTACACCTTC. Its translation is CASSEGDRAYGYTF.

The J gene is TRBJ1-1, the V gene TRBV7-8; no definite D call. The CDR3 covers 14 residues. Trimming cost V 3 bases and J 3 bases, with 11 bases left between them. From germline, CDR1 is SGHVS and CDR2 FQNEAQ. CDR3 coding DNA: TGTGCCAGCAGCTTCGGGATAGCGGACACTGAAGCTTTCTTT. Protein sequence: CASSFGIADTEAFF.

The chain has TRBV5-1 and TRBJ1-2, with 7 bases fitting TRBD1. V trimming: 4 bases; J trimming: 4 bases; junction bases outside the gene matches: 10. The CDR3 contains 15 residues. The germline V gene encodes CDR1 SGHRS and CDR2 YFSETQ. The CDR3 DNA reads TGCGCCAGCAGCACTAACAGGGGCCAAATCTATGGCTACACCTTC. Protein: CASSTNRGQIYGYTF.

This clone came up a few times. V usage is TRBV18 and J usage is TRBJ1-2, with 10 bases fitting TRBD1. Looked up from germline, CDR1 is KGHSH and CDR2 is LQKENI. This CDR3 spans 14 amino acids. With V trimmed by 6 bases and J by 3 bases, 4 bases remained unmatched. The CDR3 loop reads CASSETGGDYGYTF. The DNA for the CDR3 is TGTGCCAGCTCGGAGACAGGGGGCGACTATGGCTACACCTTC.

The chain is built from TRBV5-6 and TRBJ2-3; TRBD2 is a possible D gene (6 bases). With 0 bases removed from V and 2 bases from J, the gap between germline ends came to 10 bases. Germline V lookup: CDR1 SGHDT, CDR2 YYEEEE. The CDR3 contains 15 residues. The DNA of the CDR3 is TGTGCCAGCAGCTTGGTAGGGACTTACACAGATACGCAGTATTTT. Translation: CASSLVGTYTDTQYF.

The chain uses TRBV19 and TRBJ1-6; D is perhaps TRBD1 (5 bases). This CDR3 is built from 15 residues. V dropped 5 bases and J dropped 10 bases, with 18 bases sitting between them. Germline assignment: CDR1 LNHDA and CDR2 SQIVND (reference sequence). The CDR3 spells CASSLSSQGWSPLHF. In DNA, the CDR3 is TGTGCCAGTAGTCTCTCCTCTCAGGGCTGGTCACCCCTCCACTTT.

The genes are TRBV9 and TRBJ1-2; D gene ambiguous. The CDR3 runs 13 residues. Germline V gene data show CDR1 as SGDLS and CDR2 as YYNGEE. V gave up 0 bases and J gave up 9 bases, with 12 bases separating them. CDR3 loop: CASSVARGMRYTF. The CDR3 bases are TGTGCCAGCAGCGTAGCACGGGGTATGCGCTACACCTTC.

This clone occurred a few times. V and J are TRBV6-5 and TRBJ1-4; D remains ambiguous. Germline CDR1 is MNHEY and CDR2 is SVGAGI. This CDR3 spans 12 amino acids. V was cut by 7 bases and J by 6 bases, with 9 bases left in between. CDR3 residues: CASTRGYEKLFF. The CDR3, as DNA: TGTGCCAGCACCCGGGGTTATGAAAAACTGTTTTTT.

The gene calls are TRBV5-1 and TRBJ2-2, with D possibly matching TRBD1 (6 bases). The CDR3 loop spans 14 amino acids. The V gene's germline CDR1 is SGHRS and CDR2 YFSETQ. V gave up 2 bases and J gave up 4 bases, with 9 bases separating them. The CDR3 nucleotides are TGCGCCAGCAGCTTTCAGGGGAGCACCGGGGAGCTGTTTTTT. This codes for CASSFQGSTGELFF.

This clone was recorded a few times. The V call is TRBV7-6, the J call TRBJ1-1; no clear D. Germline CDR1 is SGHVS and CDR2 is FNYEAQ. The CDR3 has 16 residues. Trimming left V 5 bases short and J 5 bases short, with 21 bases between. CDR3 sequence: CASSPLGGEVGTEAFF. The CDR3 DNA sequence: TGTGCCAGCAGCCCCCTTGGTGGGGAGGTAGGGACTGAAGCTTTCTTT.